A selection of T cell receptor beta chains follows, all from one sample in a study of cytomegalovirus exposure and HLA in healthy donors. Sequenced by immunoSEQ multiplex PCR; TCRdb stores in-frame clones only, minus some. This table holds a few hundred thousand clones, approximately 83% found once. The sample taken for sequencing was PBMCs. The receptors here all came from a girl aged 10-17 years in good health and CMV-seronegative. CDR3s leave out the opening cysteine and the closing phenylalanine or tryptophan.

TRBJ2-5 | TRBV7-9 | ASSLAGQGVKTQY
TRBJ2-1 | TRBV4-1 | ASSQVGTQIYNEQF
TRBJ2-1 | TRBV27 | ASRRDYLYNEQF
TRBJ1-6 | TRBV7-2 | ASSPQGGIDSPLH
TRBJ2-7 | TRBV6-5 | ASRVQGQRSYEQY
TRBJ1-1 | TRBV7-8 | ASSLVGLNTEAF
TRBJ1-5 | TRBV7-8 | ASSFQGGSNQPQH
TRBJ1-1 | TRBV7-3 | ASSLGGSTEAF
TRBJ1-1 | TRBV14 | ASSQEQYTEAF
TRBJ1-5 | TRBV7-2 | ASSLAGTGVNQPQH
TRBJ1-5 | TRBV7-2 | ASSPDRHSQPQH
TRBJ1-4 | TRBV2 | ASSREPGHRDEKLF
TRBJ2-2 | TRBV14 | ASSRGSGGNSPGELF
TRBJ2-3 | TRBV5-1 | ASSLNQASYTQY
TRBJ1-1 | TRBV28 | ASSFGQGAAF
TRBJ2-1 | TRBV30 | AWSVGLAGSIDEQF
TRBJ2-2 | TRBV18 | ASSPIQGSGELF
TRBJ2-2 | TRBV11-2 | ASSPDRTTGELF
TRBJ2-1 | TRBV6-4 | ASSVTGGSYNEQF
TRBJ1-5 | TRBV12-5 | ASGLALRPQH
TRBJ1-2 | TRBV27 | ASSLTGGGYGYT
TRBJ2-7 | TRBV4-1 | ASSQDARGSYEQY
TRBJ2-7 | TRBV7-7 | ASSFGQNAEQY
TRBJ1-1 | TRBV11-1 | ASSLTGTEAF
TRBJ2-1 | TRBV5-5 | ASSLVLYNEQF
TRBJ2-7 | TRBV18 | ASSPGTENYEQY
TRBJ1-4 | TRBV25-1 | ASSRQGGNEKLF
TRBJ2-7 | TRBV11-3 | ASSPAPKDSATYEQY
TRBJ1-6 | TRBV28 | ASSSPTRSLH
TRBJ2-7 | TRBV7-9 | ASSQWENEQY
TRBJ1-6 | TRBV10-2 | ASSEGTGTNSPLH
TRBJ2-7 | TRBV6-1 | ASSEPPLGLSYEQY
TRBJ2-5 | TRBV2 | ASRSQGGLGETQY
TRBJ1-6 | TRBV30 | AWIPTGGVVGSPLH
TRBJ1-2 | TRBV28 | ASSQTGTGMNYGYT
TRBJ1-1 | TRBV7-3 | ASSFTVNTEAF
TRBJ2-3 | TRBV20-1 | TATLTDTQY
TRBJ2-7 | TRBV6-1 | ASSEYEETREQY
TRBJ2-6 | TRBV28 | ASRGPDRASGANVLT
TRBJ1-4 | TRBV5-6 | ASSLGGTNEKLF
TRBJ2-1 | TRBV28 | ASRDGRTYNEQF
TRBJ1-1 | TRBV28 | ASSPLRAGGEYTEAF
TRBJ1-6 | TRBV30 | AWRSAGLWAYNSPLH
TRBJ2-1 | TRBV4-2 | ASSRSTSGVYNEQF
TRBJ1-1 | TRBV5-5 | ASSTRWGGTEAF
TRBJ2-3 | TRBV28 | ASRVGLAGGMDTQY
TRBJ2-3 | TRBV5-1 | ASSLEGATQY
TRBJ2-4 | TRBV2 | ASKLSRDPPMHIQY
TRBJ2-3 | TRBV6-4 | ASSSGGATDTQY
TRBJ1-3 | TRBV28 | ASSSTGAGNTIY
TRBJ1-6 | TRBV6-1 | ASSEPAGGAYNSPLH
TRBJ1-1 | TRBV30 | AWSADLLPNTEAF
TRBJ2-7 | TRBV30 | AWSRDSYEQY
TRBJ2-1 | TRBV4-2 | ASSQDPWRTGGDEQF